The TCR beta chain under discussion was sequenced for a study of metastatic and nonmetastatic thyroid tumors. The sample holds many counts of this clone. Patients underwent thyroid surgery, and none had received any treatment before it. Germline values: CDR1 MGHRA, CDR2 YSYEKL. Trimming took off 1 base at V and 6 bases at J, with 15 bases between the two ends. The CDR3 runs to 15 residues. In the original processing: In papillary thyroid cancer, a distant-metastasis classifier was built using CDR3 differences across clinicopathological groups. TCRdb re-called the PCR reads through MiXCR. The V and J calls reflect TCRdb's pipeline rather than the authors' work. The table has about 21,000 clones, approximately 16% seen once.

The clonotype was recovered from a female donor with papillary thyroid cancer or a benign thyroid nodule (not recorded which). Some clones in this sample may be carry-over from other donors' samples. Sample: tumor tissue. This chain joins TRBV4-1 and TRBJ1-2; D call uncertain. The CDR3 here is CASSQARGFVHGYTF. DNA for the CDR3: TGCGCCAGCAGCCAAGCTCGGGGTTTTGTCCATGGCTACACCTTC.